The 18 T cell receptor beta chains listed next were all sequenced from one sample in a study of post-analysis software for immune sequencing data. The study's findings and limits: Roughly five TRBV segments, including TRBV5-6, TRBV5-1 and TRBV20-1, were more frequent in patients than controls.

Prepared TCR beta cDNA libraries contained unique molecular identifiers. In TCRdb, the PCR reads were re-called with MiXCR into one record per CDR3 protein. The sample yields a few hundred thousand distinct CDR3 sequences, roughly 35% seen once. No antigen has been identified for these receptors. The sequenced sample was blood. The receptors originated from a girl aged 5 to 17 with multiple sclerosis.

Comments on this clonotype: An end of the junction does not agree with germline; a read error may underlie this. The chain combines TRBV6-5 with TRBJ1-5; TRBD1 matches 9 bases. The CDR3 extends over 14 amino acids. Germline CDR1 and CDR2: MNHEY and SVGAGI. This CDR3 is CASSYGQGNQPRHF. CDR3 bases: TGTGCCAGCAGTTACGGACAGGGGAATCAGCCCCGGCATTTT.

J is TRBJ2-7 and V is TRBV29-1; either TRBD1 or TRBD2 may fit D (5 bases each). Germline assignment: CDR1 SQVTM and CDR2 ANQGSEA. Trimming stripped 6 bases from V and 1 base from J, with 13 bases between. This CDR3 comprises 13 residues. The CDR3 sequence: CSVSGTESYEQYF. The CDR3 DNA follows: TGCAGCGTATCCGGGACCGAATCCTACGAGCAGTACTTC.

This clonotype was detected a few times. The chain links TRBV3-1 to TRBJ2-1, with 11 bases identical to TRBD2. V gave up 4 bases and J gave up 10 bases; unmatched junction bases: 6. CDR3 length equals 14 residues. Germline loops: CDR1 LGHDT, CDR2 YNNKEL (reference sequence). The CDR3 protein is CASSPRLAGTEQFF. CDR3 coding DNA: TGTGCCAGCAGCCCTAGACTAGCGGGGACCGAGCAGTTCTTC.

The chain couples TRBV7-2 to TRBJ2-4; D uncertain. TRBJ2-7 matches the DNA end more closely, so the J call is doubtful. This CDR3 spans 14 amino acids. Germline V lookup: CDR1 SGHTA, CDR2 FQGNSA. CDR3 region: CASSFAGLPYEQYF. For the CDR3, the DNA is TGTGCCAGCAGCTTCGCCGGGCTACCCTACGAGCAGTACTTC.

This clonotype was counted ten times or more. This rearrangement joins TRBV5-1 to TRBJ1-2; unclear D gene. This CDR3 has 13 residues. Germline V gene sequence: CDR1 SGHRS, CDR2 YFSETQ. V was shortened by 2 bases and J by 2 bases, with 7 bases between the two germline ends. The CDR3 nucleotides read TGCGCCAGCAGCTTCGAGACAAACTATGGCTACACCTTC. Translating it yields CASSFETNYGYTF.

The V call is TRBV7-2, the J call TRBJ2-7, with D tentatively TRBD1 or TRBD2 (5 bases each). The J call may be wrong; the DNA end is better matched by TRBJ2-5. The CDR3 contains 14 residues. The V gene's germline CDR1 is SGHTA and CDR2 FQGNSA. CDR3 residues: CASTRGSLPKTQYF. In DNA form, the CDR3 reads TGTGCCAGCACCCGGGGCTCGCTCCCGAAGACCCAGTACTTC.

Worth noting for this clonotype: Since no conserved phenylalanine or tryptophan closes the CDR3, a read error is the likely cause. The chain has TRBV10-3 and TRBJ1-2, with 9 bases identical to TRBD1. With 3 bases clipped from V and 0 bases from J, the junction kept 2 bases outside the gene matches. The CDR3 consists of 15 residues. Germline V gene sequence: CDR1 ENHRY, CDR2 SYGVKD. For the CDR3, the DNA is TGTGCCATCAGTGATTGGGACAGGGCTAACTATGGCTACACCTTA. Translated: CAISDWDRANYGYTL.

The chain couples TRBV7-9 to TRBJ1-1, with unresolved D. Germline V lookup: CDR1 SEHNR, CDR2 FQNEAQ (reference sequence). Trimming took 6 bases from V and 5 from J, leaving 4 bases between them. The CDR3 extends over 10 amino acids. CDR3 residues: CASSGTEAFF. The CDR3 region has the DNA TGTGCCAGCAGTGGAACTGAAGCTTTCTTT.

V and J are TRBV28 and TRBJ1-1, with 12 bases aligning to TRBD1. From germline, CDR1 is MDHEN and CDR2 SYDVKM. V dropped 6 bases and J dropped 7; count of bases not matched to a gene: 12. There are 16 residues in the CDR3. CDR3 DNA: TGTGCCAGCAGCACAAGGGACAGGGGGCTTCGGGATGAAGCTTTCTTT. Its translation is CASSTRDRGLRDEAFF. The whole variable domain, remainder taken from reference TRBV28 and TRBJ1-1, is DVKVTQSSRYLVKRTGEKVFLECVQDMDHENMFWYRQDPGLGLRLIYFSYDVKMKEKGDIPEGYSVSREKKERFSLILESASTNQTSMYLCASSTRDRGLRDEAFFGQGTRLTVV.

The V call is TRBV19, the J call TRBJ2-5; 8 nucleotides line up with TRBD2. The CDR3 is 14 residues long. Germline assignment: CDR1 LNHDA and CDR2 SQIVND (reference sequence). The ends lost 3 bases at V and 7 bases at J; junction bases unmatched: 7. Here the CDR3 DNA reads TGTGCCAGTAGTATGAAAGGGACTAGAAGGACCCAGTACTTC. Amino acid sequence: CASSMKGTRRTQYF.

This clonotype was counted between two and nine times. The CDR3 loop reads CASSQEVRGLGYEQYF. The CDR3 DNA reads as TGCGCCAGCAGCCAAGAAGTGAGGGGATTGGGCTACGAGCAGTACTTC. This sequence joins TRBV4-1 and TRBJ2-7; D is perhaps TRBD1 or TRBD2 (5 bases each). The germline V and J ends were trimmed by 0 bases and 3 bases, with 15 bases remaining between them. CDR1 is MGHRA, CDR2 YSYEKL, per germline. The CDR3 contains 16 residues.

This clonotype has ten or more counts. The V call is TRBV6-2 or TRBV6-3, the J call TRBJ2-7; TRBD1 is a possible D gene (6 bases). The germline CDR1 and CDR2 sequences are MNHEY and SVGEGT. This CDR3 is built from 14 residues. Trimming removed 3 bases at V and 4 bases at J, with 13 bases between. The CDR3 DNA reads TGTGCCAGCAGTTATCAAGGACAGACATACGAGCAGTACTTC. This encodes CASSYQGQTYEQYF.

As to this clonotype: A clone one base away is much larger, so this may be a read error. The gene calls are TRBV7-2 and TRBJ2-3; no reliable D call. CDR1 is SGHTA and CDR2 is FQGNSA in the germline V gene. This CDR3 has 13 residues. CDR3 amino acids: CACSLPSTDTQYF. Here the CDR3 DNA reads TGTGCCTGCAGCTTACCTAGCACAGATACGCAGTATTTT.

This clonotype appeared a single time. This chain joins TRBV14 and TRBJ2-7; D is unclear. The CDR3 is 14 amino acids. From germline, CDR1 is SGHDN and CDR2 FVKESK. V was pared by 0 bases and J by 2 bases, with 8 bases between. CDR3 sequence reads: CASSQDPRAYEQYF. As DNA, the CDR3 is TGTGCCAGCAGCCAAGACCCAAGGGCCTACGAGCAGTACTTC.

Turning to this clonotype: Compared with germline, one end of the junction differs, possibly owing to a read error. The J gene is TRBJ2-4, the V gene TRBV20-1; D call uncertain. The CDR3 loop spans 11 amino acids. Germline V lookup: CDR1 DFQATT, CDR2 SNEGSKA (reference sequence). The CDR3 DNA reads TGCAGTGCTAGTGCCCTCAACATTCCGTACTTC. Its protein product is CSASALNIPYF.

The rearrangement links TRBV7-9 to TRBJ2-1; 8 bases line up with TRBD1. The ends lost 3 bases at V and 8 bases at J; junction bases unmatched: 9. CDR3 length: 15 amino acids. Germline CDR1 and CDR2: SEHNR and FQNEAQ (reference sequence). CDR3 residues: CASSFSRTGLDEQFF. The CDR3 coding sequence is TGTGCCAGCAGCTTTTCTAGGACAGGGCTCGATGAGCAGTTCTTC.

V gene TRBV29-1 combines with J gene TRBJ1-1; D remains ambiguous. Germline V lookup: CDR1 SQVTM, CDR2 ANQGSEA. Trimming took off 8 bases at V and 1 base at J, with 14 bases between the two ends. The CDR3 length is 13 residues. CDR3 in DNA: TGCAGCTTCCTACGGGGTAGGAACACTGAAGCTTTCTTT. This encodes CSFLRGRNTEAFF.

The CDR3 here is CASSLGSGQAFF. As DNA, the CDR3 is TGTGCCAGCAGCTTAGGCTCAGGGCAAGCTTTCTTT. The V call is TRBV7-3, the J call TRBJ1-1, with D possibly TRBD1 on 5 matching bases. V was pared by 2 bases and J by 9 bases, with 10 bases between. The length of the CDR3 is 12 residues. Germline V gives CDR1 SGHTA, CDR2 FQGTGA.